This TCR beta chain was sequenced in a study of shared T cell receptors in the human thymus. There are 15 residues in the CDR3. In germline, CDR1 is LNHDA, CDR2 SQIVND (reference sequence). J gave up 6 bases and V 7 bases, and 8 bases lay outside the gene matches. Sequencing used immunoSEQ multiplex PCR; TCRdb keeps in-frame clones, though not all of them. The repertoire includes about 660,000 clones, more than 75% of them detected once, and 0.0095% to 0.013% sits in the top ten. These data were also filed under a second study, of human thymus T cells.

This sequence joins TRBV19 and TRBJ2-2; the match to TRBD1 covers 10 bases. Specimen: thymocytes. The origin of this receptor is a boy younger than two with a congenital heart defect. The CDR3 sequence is CASTPTGGAAGELFF. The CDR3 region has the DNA TGTGCCAGTACCCCGACAGGGGGCGCCGCCGGGGAGCTGTTTTTT.